The entry below gives a single T cell receptor (beta chain) sequence along with its context. This table comes from immunoSEQ multiplex PCR, and its TCRdb copy is limited to in-frame clones, with some not included. Of roughly 70,000 clones detected, roughly 85% appear once; the ten largest clones hold around 8.2%. The CDR3 totals 15 residues. Germline V lookup: CDR1 SGHAT, CDR2 FQNNGV. Trimming took 0 bases from V and 0 from J, leaving 6 bases between them. This sample was included in a study of OX40 agonist ivuxolimab in advanced cancers. Across the whole study: Patients received the agonistic anti-OX40 (CD134) antibody ivuxolimab. Of mixed ages from about 20 to 80 and averaging roughly 60 years, the group was approximately 80% male. Earlier anti-PD-1, anti-PD-L1 or anti-CTLA-4 therapy was permitted; 30% to 45% had received some.

Sequencing was performed on CD4+ or CD8+ T cells sorted from blood, taken in a trial of the OX40 agonist ivuxolimab. The chain joins TRBV11-2 to TRBJ1-3; D might be TRBD1 (5 bases). The receptor comes from an adult with an advanced solid tumor such as melanoma, head and neck, liver or kidney cancer. The CDR3 loop reads CASSLDGGSGNTIYF. DNA of the CDR3: TGTGCCAGCAGCTTAGACGGGGGCTCTGGAAACACCATATATTTT.